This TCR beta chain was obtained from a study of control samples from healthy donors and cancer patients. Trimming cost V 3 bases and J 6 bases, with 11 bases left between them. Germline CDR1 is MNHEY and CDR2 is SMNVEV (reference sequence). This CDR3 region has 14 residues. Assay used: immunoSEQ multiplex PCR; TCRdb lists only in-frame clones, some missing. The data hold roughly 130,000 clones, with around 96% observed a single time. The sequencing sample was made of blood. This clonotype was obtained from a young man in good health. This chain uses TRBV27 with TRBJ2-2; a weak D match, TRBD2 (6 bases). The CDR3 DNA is TGTGCCAGCAGTTTCACTAGCAGACCCGGGGAGCTGTTTTTT. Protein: CASSFTSRPGELFF.